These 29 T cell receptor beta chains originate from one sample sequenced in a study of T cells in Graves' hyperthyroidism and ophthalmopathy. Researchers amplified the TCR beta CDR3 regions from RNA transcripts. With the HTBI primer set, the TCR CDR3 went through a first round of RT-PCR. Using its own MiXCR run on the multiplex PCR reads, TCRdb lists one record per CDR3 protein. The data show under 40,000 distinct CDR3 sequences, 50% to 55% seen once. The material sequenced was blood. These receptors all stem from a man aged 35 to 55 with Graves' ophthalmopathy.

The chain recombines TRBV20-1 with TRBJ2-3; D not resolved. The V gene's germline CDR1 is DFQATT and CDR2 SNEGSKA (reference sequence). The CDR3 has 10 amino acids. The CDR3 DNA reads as TGCAGCCCCAAGGGAGATACGCAGTATTTT. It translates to CSPKGDTQYF.

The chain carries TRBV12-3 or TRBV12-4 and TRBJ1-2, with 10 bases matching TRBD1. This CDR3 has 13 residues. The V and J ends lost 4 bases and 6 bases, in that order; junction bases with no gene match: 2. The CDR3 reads CASSSDRGHGYTF. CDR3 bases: TGTGCCAGCAGTTCCGACAGGGGGCATGGCTACACCTTC.

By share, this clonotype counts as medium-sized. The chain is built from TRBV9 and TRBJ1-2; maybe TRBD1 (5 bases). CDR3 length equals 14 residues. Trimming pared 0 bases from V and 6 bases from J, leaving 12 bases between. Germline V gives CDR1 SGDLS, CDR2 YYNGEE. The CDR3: CASSVEQANDGYTF. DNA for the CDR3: TGTGCCAGCAGCGTAGAACAGGCCAACGATGGCTACACCTTC.

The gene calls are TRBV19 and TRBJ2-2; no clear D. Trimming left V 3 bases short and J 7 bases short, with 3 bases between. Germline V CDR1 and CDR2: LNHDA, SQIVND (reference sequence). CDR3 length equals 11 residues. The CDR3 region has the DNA TGTGCCAGTAGTATTATCGGGGAGCTGTTTTTT. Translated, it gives CASSIIGELFF.

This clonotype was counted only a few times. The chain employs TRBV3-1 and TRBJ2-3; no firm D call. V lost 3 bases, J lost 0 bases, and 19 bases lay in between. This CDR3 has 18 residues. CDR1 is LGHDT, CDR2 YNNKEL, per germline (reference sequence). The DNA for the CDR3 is TGTGCCAGCAGCCATTTACAATCCCGAACAGCTAGCACAGATACGCAGTATTTT. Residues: CASSHLQSRTASTDTQYF.

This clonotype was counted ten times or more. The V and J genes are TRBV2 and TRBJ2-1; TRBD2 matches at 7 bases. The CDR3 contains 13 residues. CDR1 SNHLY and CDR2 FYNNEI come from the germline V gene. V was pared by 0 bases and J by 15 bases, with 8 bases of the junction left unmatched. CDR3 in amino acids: CASSEALRGRVFF. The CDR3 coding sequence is TGTGCCAGCAGTGAAGCGCTTCGGGGGAGGGTGTTCTTC.

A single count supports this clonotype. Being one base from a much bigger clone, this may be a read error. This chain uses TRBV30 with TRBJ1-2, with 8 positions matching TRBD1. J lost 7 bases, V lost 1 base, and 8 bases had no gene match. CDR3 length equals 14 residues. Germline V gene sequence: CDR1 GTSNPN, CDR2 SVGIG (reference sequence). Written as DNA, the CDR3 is TGTGCCTGGAGTGAAGACAGGGGAGGCTGTGGCTACACCTTC. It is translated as CAWSEDRGGCGYTF.

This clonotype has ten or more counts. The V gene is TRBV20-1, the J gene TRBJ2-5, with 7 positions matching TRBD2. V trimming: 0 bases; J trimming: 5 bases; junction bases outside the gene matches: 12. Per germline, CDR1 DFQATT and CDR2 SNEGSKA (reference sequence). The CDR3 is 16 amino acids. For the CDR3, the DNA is TGCAGTGCTAGAGATATAGGACTAGACGTCTACGAGACCCAGTACTTC. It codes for CSARDIGLDVYETQYF.

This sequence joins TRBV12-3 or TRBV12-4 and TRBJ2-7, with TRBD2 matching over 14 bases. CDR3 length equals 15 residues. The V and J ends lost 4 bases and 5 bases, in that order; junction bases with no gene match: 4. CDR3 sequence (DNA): TGTGCCAGCAGTTCCCGGGGACTAGCGGGAGACGAGCAGTACTTC. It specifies CASSSRGLAGDEQYF.

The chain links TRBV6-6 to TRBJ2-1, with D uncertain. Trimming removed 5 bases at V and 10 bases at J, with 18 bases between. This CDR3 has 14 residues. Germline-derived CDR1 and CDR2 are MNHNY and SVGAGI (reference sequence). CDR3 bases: TGTGCCAGCAGTGGGCAGGTGAACACCGGGGAGCAGTTCTTC. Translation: CASSGQVNTGEQFF.

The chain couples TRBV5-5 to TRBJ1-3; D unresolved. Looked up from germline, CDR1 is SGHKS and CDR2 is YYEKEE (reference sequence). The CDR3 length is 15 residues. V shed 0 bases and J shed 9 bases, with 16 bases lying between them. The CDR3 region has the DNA TGTGCCAGCAGCTTGGCACAGCCCGGCAGAATCACCATATATTTT. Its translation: CASSLAQPGRITIYF.

The CDR3 sequence: CATSDLRGGDGTRVNYNEQFF. As DNA, the CDR3 is TGTGCCACCAGTGATTTAAGGGGCGGAGACGGGACCAGAGTCAATTACAATGAGCAGTTCTTC. The gene calls are TRBV24-1 and TRBJ2-1; D might be TRBD1 or TRBD2, each matching 5 bases. The CDR3 is 21 residues long. The V gene lost 1 base and the J gene lost 4 bases, with 28 bases spanning the gap. Per germline, CDR1 KGHDR and CDR2 SFDVKD.

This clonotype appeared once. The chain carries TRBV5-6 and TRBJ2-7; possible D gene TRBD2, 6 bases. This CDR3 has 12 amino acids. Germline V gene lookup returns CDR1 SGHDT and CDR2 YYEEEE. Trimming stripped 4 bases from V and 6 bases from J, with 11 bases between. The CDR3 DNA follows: TGTGCCAGCAGCCTGGGGCGGGGCGAGCAGTACTTC. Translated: CASSLGRGEQYF.

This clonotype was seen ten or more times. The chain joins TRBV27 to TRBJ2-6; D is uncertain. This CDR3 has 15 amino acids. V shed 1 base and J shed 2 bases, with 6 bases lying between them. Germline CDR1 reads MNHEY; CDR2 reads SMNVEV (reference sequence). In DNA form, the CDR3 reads TGTGCCAGCAGTTTATATTCGGCTGGGGCCAACGTCCTGACTTTC. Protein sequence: CASSLYSAGANVLTF.

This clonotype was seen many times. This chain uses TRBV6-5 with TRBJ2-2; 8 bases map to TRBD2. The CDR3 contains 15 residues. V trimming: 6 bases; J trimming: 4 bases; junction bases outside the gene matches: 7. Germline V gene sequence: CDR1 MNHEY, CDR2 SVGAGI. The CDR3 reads CASSLREGPTGELFF. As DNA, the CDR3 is TGTGCCAGCAGCCTACGGGAGGGCCCCACCGGGGAGCTGTTTTTT.

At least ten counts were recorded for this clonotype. CDR3 sequence (DNA): TGCAGTGCCCGTCGGTGGCAGGGGACGGGCTACGAGCAGTACTTC. This sequence encodes CSARRWQGTGYEQYF. This chain uses TRBV20-1 with TRBJ2-7, with a tentative D call TRBD1 (6 bases). CDR3 size: 15 residues. Looked up from germline, CDR1 is DFQATT and CDR2 is SNEGSKA (reference sequence). The V gene lost 6 bases and the J gene lost 3 bases, with 21 bases spanning the gap.

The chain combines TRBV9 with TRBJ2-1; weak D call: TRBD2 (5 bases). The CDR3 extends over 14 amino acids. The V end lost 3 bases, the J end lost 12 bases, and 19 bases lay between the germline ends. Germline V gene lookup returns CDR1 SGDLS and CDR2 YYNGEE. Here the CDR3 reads CASSERLATDTQFF. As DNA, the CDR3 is TGTGCCAGCAGCGAGAGGCTAGCTACAGATACGCAGTTCTTC.

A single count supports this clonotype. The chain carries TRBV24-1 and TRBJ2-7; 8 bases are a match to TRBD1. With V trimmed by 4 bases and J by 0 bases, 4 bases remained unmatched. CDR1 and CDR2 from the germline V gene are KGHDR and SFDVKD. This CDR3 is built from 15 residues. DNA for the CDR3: TGTGCCACCAGTGACCGGGACAGGCCCTCCTACGAGCAGTACTTC. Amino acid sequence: CATSDRDRPSYEQYF.

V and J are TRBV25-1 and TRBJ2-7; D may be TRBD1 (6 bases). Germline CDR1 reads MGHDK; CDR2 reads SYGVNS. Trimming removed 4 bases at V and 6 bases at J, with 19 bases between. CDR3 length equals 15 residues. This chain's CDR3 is CASSATQAGGGEQYF. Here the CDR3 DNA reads TGTGCCAGCAGTGCTACCCAAGCTGGGGGCGGCGAGCAGTACTTC.

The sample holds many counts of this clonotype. CDR3 bases: TGCGCCAGCAGCCAAGATGAGGGCCTCGAGACCCAGTACTTC. Amino acids: CASSQDEGLETQYF. The gene calls are TRBV4-1 and TRBJ2-5; weak D call: TRBD2 (5 bases). The germline V gene has CDR1 MGHRA and CDR2 YSYEKL. This CDR3 has 14 amino acids. Between the trimmed V and J ends, which lost 0 bases and 5 bases, there was a span of 10 bases.

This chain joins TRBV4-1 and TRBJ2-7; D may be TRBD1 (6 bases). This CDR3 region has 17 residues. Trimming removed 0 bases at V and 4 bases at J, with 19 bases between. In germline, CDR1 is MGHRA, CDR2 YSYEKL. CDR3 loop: CASSQDRLGANDYEQYF. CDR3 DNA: TGCGCCAGCAGCCAAGATCGGCTGGGGGCCAACGATTACGAGCAGTACTTC.

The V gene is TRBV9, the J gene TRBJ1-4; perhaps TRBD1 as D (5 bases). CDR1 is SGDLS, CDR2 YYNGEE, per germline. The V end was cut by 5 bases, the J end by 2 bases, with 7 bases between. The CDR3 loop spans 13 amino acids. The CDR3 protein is CASRGGTNEKLFF. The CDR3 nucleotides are TGTGCCAGCAGGGGGGGGACTAATGAAAAACTGTTTTTT. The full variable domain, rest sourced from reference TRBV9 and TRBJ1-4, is DSGVTQTPKHLITATGQRVTLRCSPRSGDLSVYWYQQSLDQGLQFLIQYYNGEERAKGNILERFSAQQFPDLHSELNLSSLELGDSALYFCASRGGTNEKLFFGSGTQLSVL.

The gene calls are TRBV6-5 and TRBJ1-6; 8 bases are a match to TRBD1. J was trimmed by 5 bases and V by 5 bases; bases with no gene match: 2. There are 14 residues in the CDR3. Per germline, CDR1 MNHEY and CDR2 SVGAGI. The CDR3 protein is CASSRQGNNSPLHF. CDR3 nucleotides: TGTGCCAGCAGTCGACAGGGGAATAATTCACCCCTCCACTTT.

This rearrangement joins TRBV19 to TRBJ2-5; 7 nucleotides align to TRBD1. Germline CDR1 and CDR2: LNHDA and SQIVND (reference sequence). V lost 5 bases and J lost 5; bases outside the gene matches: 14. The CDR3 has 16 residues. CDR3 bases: TGTGCCAGTAGTCCGGACAGGTCAAGAGTAGAGGAGACCCAGTACTTC. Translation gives CASSPDRSRVEETQYF.

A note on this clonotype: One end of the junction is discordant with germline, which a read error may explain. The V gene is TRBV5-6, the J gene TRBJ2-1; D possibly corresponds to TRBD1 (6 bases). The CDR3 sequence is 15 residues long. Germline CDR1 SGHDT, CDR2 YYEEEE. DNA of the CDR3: TGTGCCAGCAGCGGAGGACAGCTTACCTACAATGAGCTGTTCTTC. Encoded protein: CASSGGQLTYNELFF.

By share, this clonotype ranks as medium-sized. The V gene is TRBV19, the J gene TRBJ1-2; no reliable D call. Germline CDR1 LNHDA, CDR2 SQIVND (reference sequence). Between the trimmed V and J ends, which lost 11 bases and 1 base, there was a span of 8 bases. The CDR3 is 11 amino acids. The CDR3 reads CASEYNYGYTF. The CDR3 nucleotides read TGTGCCTCAGAGTATAACTATGGCTACACCTTC.

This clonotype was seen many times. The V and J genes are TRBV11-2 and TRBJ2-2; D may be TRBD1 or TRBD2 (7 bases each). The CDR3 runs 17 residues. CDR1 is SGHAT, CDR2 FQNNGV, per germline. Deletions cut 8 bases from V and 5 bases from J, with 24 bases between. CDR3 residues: CASLVGGGSYRTGELFF. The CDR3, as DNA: TGTGCCAGCCTGGTAGGGGGCGGGAGTTATAGGACCGGGGAGCTGTTTTTT.

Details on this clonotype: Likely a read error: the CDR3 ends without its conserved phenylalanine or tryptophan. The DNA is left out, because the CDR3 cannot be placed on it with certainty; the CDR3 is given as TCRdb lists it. The CDR3 sequence: CATSPGLREYS. The chain uses TRBV7-6 and TRBJ2-3; TRBD2 was called by the table and not checked on the DNA. The CDR3 length is 11 residues, termini included. Per the germline V gene, CDR1 is SGHVS and CDR2 is FNYEAQ.

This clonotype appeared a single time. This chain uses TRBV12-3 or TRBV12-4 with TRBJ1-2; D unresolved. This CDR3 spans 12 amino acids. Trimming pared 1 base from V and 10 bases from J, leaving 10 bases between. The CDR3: CASSLELGVYTF. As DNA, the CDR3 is TGTGCCAGCAGTTTAGAACTGGGAGTCTACACCTTC.